These 20 T cell receptor beta chains share one sample of origin, sequenced in a study of blood T cell repertoires in COVID-19. The data were produced by immunoSEQ multiplex PCR, yet TCRdb's version contains in-frame clones alone and is incomplete. The sample contains approximately 90,000 clones, 87% of which appear only once. The sequencing input was peripheral blood. The receptor source for this set is a human donor in a cohort sampled during active COVID-19.

As DNA, the CDR3 is TGTGCCAGCAGCCATAAAAAGGCCGGGACAGGGTCCTACGAGCAGTACTTC. Amino acid sequence: CASSHKKAGTGSYEQYF. The chain carries TRBV5-4 and TRBJ2-7, with 9 bases identical to TRBD1. This CDR3 spans 17 amino acids. Per the germline V gene, CDR1 is SGHNT and CDR2 is YYREEE (reference sequence). Trimming cost V 4 bases and J 1 base; bases outside gene matches: 12.

The chain combines TRBV18 with TRBJ1-1; 9 nucleotides agree with TRBD1. Germline values: CDR1 KGHSH, CDR2 LQKENI. J gave up 2 bases and V 6 bases, and 10 bases lay outside the gene matches. The CDR3 is 16 amino acids. The DNA for the CDR3 is TGTGCCAGCTCTCTCGGACAGGGGTCTAGTAACACTGAAGCTTTCTTT. Translating it yields CASSLGQGSSNTEAFF.

To note about this clone: The conserved phenylalanine or tryptophan is not found at the CDR3 terminus, so this likely reflects a read error. The limits of the CDR3 on the DNA are not certain, so only TCRdb's listed CDR3 is given. The chain is built from TRBV7-9 and TRBJ2-7; TRBD1 was called by the table and not checked on the DNA. The CDR3 length equals 10 residues, ends included. The germline V gene has CDR1 SEHNR and CDR2 FQNEAQ (reference sequence). CDR3 protein: CASILGAKGD.

The chain joins TRBV6-6 to TRBJ1-5, with a weak D call TRBD1 (5 bases). The CDR3 is 13 amino acids. Germline-derived CDR1 and CDR2 are MNHNY and SVGAGI (reference sequence). V was trimmed by 5 bases and J by 7 bases, leaving 12 bases between them. CDR3 sequence reads: CASSRQTRQPQHF. The CDR3 DNA reads as TGTGCCAGCAGTCGACAGACTCGCCAGCCCCAGCATTTT.

The V gene is TRBV6-1, the J gene TRBJ2-7; D may be TRBD2 (5 bases). V was shortened by 1 base and J by 4 bases, with 11 bases between the two germline ends. The CDR3 sequence is 14 residues long. Germline lookup yields CDR1 MNHNS and CDR2 SASEGT. In nucleotides, the CDR3 is TGTGCCAGCAGTGAAGGAGGGTGGGTATACGAGCAGTACTTC. Translating it yields CASSEGGWVYEQYF.

The chain is built from TRBV5-1 and TRBJ1-5; D perhaps matches TRBD1 (5 bases). The CDR3 is 14 amino acids. Germline V gene lookup returns CDR1 SGHRS and CDR2 YFSETQ. V lost 0 bases to trimming and J lost 2 bases, with 6 bases between them. CDR3 amino acids: CASSLAGGNQPQHF. CDR3 nucleotide sequence: TGCGCCAGCAGCTTGGCGGGGGGCAATCAGCCCCAGCATTTT.

The chain uses TRBV5-1 and TRBJ2-2; 12 nucleotides match TRBD1. This CDR3 region has 15 residues. J was trimmed by 6 bases and V by 4 bases; bases with no gene match: 4. The germline CDR1 and CDR2 sequences are SGHRS and YFSETQ. CDR3 in amino acids: CASSLGQGASGELFF. The CDR3 nucleotides read TGCGCCAGCAGCCTGGGACAGGGGGCATCCGGGGAGCTGTTTTTT.

The chain uses TRBV9 and TRBJ2-5, with 8 bases that match TRBD2. This CDR3 spans 14 amino acids. Germline V gene sequence: CDR1 SGDLS, CDR2 YYNGEE. V lost 0 bases and J lost 6; bases outside the gene matches: 4. CDR3 DNA: TGTGCCAGCAGCGTAGAATTAGCGGGAAAGACCCAGTACTTC. It is translated as CASSVELAGKTQYF.

V gene TRBV5-1 combines with J gene TRBJ1-2; a possible D gene is TRBD1 (6 bases). The ends were cut back, 5 bases at V and 5 bases at J, with 13 bases in the middle. Germline CDR1 reads SGHRS; CDR2 reads YFSETQ. The CDR3 runs 13 residues. The CDR3 here is CASSHDRLYGYTF. Here the CDR3 DNA reads TGCGCCAGCAGTCACGACAGGTTATATGGCTACACCTTC.

This clone was seen a handful of times. Sequence at one end of the junction differs from germline and may be a read error. The chain employs TRBV5-6 and TRBJ2-7; perhaps TRBD1 as D (5 bases). CDR1 and CDR2 (germline): SGHDT, YYEEEE. This CDR3 is built from 15 residues. The CDR3 sequence: CASSSARQKAEGLNF. As DNA, the CDR3 is TGTGCCAGCAGCTCGGCTCGACAGAAAGCCGAAGGGTTGAACTTC.

This clone was recorded only once. The chain couples TRBV5-8 to TRBJ1-1, with D perhaps matching TRBD1 (5 bases). V dropped 4 bases and J dropped 3 bases, with 10 bases sitting between them. CDR3 size: 13 residues. Per the germline V gene, CDR1 is SGHTS and CDR2 is YDEGEE. This CDR3 is CASSQGWDTEAFF. The CDR3 nucleotides read TGTGCCAGCAGCCAGGGCTGGGACACTGAAGCTTTCTTT. Full variable domain (remainder filled in from reference TRBV5-8 and TRBJ1-1): EAGVTQSPTHLIKTRGQQATLRCSPISGHTSVYWYQQALGLGLQFLLWYDEGEERNRGNFPPRFSGRQFPNYSSELNVNALELEDSALYLCASSQGWDTEAFFGQGTRLTVV.

The chain couples TRBV3-1 (or the pseudogene TRBV3-2) to TRBJ1-5, with D unclear. This CDR3 has 12 residues. The germline V gene encodes CDR1 LGHDT and CDR2 YNNKEL (reference sequence). Trimming stripped 0 bases from V and 9 bases from J, with 6 bases between. CDR3: CASSQDRGPQHF. Here the CDR3 DNA reads TGTGCCAGCAGCCAAGATCGGGGGCCCCAGCATTTT.

The chain joins TRBV28 to TRBJ2-1, with D unclear. The V and J ends lost 3 bases and 5 bases respectively, with 8 bases between them. CDR1 is MDHEN and CDR2 is SYDVKM in the germline V gene. There are 13 residues in the CDR3. The CDR3: CASSLESHNEQFF. For the CDR3, the DNA is TGTGCCAGCAGTTTGGAGAGCCACAATGAGCAGTTCTTC.

The chain is built from TRBV20-1 and TRBJ1-5; tentatively, D is TRBD1 (5 bases). Between the trimmed V and J ends, which lost 5 bases and 7 bases, there was a span of 9 bases. The CDR3 spans 11 residues. Germline assignment: CDR1 DFQATT and CDR2 SNEGSKA (reference sequence). CDR3 amino acids: CSAPGEQPQHF. The CDR3, as DNA: TGCAGTGCTCCGGGGGAACAGCCCCAGCATTTT.

The chain has TRBV12-2 and TRBJ2-3; the D call TRBD1 from the table was never checked on the DNA. TRBV12-2 is deemed a pseudogene. The CDR3 extends over 20 amino acids. The CDR3 nucleotides are TGTGCAAGTCCAGGGGGCCAGACAGGGCAAAAAGATCCTAGCACAGATACGCAGTATTTT. This translates into CASPGGQTGQKDPSTDTQYF.

The CDR3 sequence: CASSVDRSSYNEQFF. The CDR3 bases are TGCGCCAGCAGCGTAGACAGGTCTTCCTACAATGAGCAGTTCTTC. V gene TRBV5-1 combines with J gene TRBJ2-1, with a possible D match to TRBD1 (6 bases). Per the germline V gene, CDR1 is SGHRS and CDR2 is YFSETQ. Trimming pared 4 bases from V and 1 base from J, leaving 12 bases between. This CDR3 is 15 amino acids long.

This rearrangement joins TRBV7-2 to TRBJ2-7; possibly TRBD2 for D (5 bases). The CDR3 consists of 11 residues. The V and J ends lost 8 bases and 6 bases respectively, with 11 bases between them. CDR1 is SGHTA and CDR2 is FQGNSA in the germline V gene. This chain's CDR3 is CASREGAEQYF. DNA for the CDR3: TGTGCCAGCCGAGAGGGTGCCGAGCAGTACTTC.

For the CDR3, the DNA is TGTGCCAGCAGCGCCACCGGGACAGGGTCCTACGAGCAGTACTTC. Translated: CASSATGTGSYEQYF. This rearrangement joins TRBV9 to TRBJ2-7, with 9 bases aligning to TRBD1. Germline-derived CDR1 and CDR2 are SGDLS and YYNGEE. The CDR3 length is 15 residues. The junction had 5 bases not matched to a gene; V was cut back by 3 bases and J by 1 base.

This chain links TRBV18 with TRBJ2-3; D ambiguous. V was clipped by 5 bases and J by 3 bases, with 15 bases between them. In germline, CDR1 is KGHSH, CDR2 LQKENI. The CDR3 runs to 15 residues. The CDR3 protein is CASSKVASGTDTQYF. The CDR3 DNA is TGTGCCAGCTCAAAAGTGGCTAGTGGGACAGATACGCAGTATTTT.

This rearrangement joins TRBV7-2 to TRBJ2-2; TRBD1 is a possible D gene (7 bases). Germline V gene lookup returns CDR1 SGHTA and CDR2 FQGNSA. CDR3 length: 15 amino acids. Trimming shortened V by 3 bases and J by 3 bases, and 11 bases separated the two germline ends. The CDR3 reads CASSLRRGHTGELFF. CDR3 in DNA: TGTGCCAGCAGCTTGAGGAGGGGGCACACCGGGGAGCTGTTTTTT.